This TCR beta chain was retrieved from a study of technical replicates of blood from a handful of donors (dated by TCRdb to between 2016 and 2019). The method was the immunoSEQ multiplex PCR assay. TCRdb limited this immuneACCESS table to in-frame rearrangements with V and J called. A share of clones is missing; checked studies link under half to unresolved V genes, and the rest is unexplained. The sample records under 80,000 clones, approximately 97% of which are singletons. The ten most abundant clones make up approximately 0.2% of the sample. Concerning this clone: The antigen it recognizes is unknown. Base qualities are not recorded, but no much larger clone differs from it by a single base.

The germline V and J ends show losses of 0 bases and 5 bases respectively, and no gene match explains 7 bases of the junction. The germline V gene gives CDR1 as SGDLS and CDR2 as YYNGEE. The CDR3 sequence holds 16 residues, the cysteine and phenylalanine included. The read is trimmed to its CDR3 DNA, 48 bases read in frame from base 1. This receptor was identified in a human donor in good health. Source material: T cells isolated from PBMCs. This chain joins TRBV9 to TRBJ2-3; 9 junctional bases match TRBD2. The CDR3 here reads CASSVASLAGKDTQYF. Read as DNA, the sequence is TGTGCCAGCAGCGTAGCTTCTCTAGCGGGAAAAGATACGCAGTATTTT.